This is a list of T cell receptor beta chains from one sample in a study of graft-versus-host responses after intestinal transplantation. Sequenced by immunoSEQ multiplex PCR; TCRdb stores in-frame clones only, minus some. This sample has more than 9,500 clones, with roughly 83% found just once. The sample was PBMCs, taken just over 300 days after intestinal transplant. The source is a human patient who received an intestinal transplant, so some T cells may come from the graft donor. The CDR3 runs from the conserved cysteine through the conserved F or W. The order of the fields is V gene, D gene, J gene, clone size, CDR3 protein, CDR3 DNA. A D gene is named only where the DNA matches it firmly. Rows give clone size only sometimes, using once, few, many, or a class for an expanded clone.

TRBV5-4	TRBD2	TRBJ2-3	NA	CASSLVGAGADTQYF	TGTGCCAGCAGCTTGGTCGGAGCGGGAGCAGATACGCAGTATTTT
TRBV21-1	NA	TRBJ1-2	NA	CASKMGQGVGYTF	TGTGCCAGCAAGATGGGACAGGGCGTTGGCTACACCTTC
TRBV6-1	NA	TRBJ1-2	NA	CASFRAISFGGYTF	TGTGCCAGCTTTCGGGCCATATCCTTCGGTGGCTACACCTTC
TRBV19	TRBD1	TRBJ1-2	NA	CASSSRGRDYGYTF	TGTGCCAGTAGTTCCAGGGGGCGAGACTATGGCTACACCTTC
TRBV20-1	NA	TRBJ2-1	few	CSALRGGEQFF	TGCAGTGCCCTCCGGGGTGGGGAGCAGTTCTTC
TRBV30	TRBD2	TRBJ2-3	NA	CACSSSGADTQYF	TGTGCTTGTTCCTCTAGCGGGGCAGATACGCAGTATTTT
TRBV5-1	NA	TRBJ1-4	NA	CASSLAGTDDEKLFF	TGCGCCAGCAGCTTGGCCGGGACGGATGATGAAAAACTGTTTTTT
TRBV19	NA	TRBJ1-6	NA	CASSIGQNSPLHF	TGTGCCAGTAGTATAGGACAAAATTCACCCCTCCACTTT
TRBV7-9	NA	TRBJ2-7	NA	CASSSETEHPYEQYF	TGTGCCAGCAGCTCGGAGACAGAACACCCCTACGAGCAGTACTTC
TRBV10-3	NA	TRBJ1-2	NA	CAISESGGQTNYGYTF	TGTGCCATCAGTGAGTCGGGGGGACAAACTAACTATGGCTACACCTTC
TRBV5-6	NA	TRBJ2-3	once	CASSLNARSGTDTQYF	TGTGCCAGCAGCTTGAACGCGAGGTCGGGCACAGATACGCAGTATTTT
TRBV5-1	NA	TRBJ2-7	NA	CASSPLRYGSSYEQYF	TGCGCCAGCAGCCCCCTCCGATACGGGAGCTCCTACGAGCAGTACTTC
TRBV6-4	TRBD1	TRBJ2-4	NA	CASSQDRDPKNIQYF	TGTGCCAGCAGTCAGGACAGGGACCCCAAAAACATTCAGTACTTC
TRBV18	NA	TRBJ2-1	NA	CASSPRVGPTSYNEQFF	TGTGCCAGCTCACCACGGGTCGGGCCAACATCCTACAATGAGCAGTTCTTC
TRBV7-3	NA	TRBJ2-1	NA	CASSLDRPSYNEQFF	TGTGCCAGCAGCTTAGACAGGCCCTCCTACAATGAGCAGTTCTTC
TRBV28	TRBD2	TRBJ2-5	NA	CASSFWGGRVGTQYF	TGTGCCAGCAGTTTCTGGGGTGGGAGGGTAGGGACCCAGTACTTC
TRBV30	NA	TRBJ1-6	NA	CACRGVGNSPLHF	TGTGCCTGCCGCGGGGTAGGCAATTCACCCCTCCACTTT
TRBV6-5	NA	TRBJ2-7	once	CASSDGEVHYEQYF	TGTGCCAGCAGCGACGGGGAAGTCCACTACGAGCAGTACTTC
TRBV7-6	NA	TRBJ2-7	NA	CASSLAGAYEQYF	TGTGCCAGCAGCTTAGCGGGAGCGTACGAGCAGTACTTC